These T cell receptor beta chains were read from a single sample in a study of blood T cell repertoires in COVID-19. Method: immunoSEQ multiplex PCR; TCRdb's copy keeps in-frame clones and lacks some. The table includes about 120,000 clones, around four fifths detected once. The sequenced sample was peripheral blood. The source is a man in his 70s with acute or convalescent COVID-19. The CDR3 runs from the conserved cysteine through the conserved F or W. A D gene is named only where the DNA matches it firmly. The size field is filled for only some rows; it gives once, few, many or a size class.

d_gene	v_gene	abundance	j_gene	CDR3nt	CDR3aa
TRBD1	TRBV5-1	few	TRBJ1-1	TGCGCCAGCCGCCCAGGGGGTTCGAACACTGAAGCTTTCTTT	CASRPGGSNTEAFF
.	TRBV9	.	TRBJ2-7	TGTGCCAGCAGCGTAGACAGTTGGGCCTACGAGCAGTACTTC	CASSVDSWAYEQYF
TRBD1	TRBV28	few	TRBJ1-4	TGTGCCAGCAGAAGAACAGGGGGAGGGACTACTAATGAAAAACTGTTTTTT	CASRRTGGGTTNEKLFF
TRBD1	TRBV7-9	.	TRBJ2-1	TGTGCCAGCAGCTCGACCGGGACAGGGTTGAATGAGCAGTTCTTC	CASSSTGTGLNEQFF
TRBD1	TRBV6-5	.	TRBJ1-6	TGTGCCAGCAGTTCGACAGGGGTCGGTAATTCACCCCTCCACTTT	CASSSTGVGNSPLHF
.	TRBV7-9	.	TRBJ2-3	TGTGCCAGCAGCCTGAGGGTCCGCACAGATACGCAGTATTTT	CASSLRVRTDTQYF
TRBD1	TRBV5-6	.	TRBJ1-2	TGTGCCAGCAGCTCACGACAGGGTGGTGGCTACACCTTC	CASSSRQGGGYTF
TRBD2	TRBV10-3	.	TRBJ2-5	TGTGCCATCAGTGAGAGAACTAGCGGGGGTATTGGAGAGACCCAGTACTTC	CAISERTSGGIGETQYF
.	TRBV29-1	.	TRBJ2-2	TGCAGCGTTGTAGGTCGGAGGGACGGGGAGCTGTTTTTT	CSVVGRRDGELFF
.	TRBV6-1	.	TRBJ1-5	TGTGCCAGCAGTGAAACCCCGTACACCTATCAGCCCCAGCATTTT	CASSETPYTYQPQHF
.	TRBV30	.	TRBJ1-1	TGTGCCTCCTCGGGTGCGGTCACTGAAGCTTTCTTT	CASSGAVTEAFF
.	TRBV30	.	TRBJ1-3	TGTGCCTGGAGTCCCCTGGGAGGTTCTGGAAACACCATATATTTT	CAWSPLGGSGNTIYF
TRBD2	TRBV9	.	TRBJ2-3	TGTGCCAGCAGCGTGGGGACTAGCGGGCTCGAGGGTCGGTATTTT	CASSVGTSGLEGRYF
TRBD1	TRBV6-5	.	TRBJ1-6	TGTGCCAGCACCCGCCGGGACAGAGATAATTCACCCCTCCACTTT	CASTRRDRDNSPLHF
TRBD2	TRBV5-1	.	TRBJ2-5	TGCGCCAGCAGCTCAGGGACTAGCGTAGAGACCCAGTACTTC	CASSSGTSVETQYF
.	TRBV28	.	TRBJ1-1	TGTGCCAGCAGTTTTGGGCTCCCAGGGGTCACTGAAGCTTTCTTT	CASSFGLPGVTEAFF
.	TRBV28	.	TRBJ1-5	TGTGCCAGCAGTATAACAGGGCGAGGGCCCAATCAGCCCCAGCATTTT	CASSITGRGPNQPQHF
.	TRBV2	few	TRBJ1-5	TGTGCCAGCAGTCCGCAGTCCCGGGACTCGTACAATCAGCCCCAGCATTTT	CASSPQSRDSYNQPQHF
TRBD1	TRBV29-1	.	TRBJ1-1	TGCAGCGTTCCGGGTAGTGGGACAGTGAACACTGAAGCTTTCTTT	CSVPGSGTVNTEAFF
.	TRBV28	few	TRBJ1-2	TGTGCCAGCAGTACGACAAGACAGGGCTACACCTTC	CASSTTRQGYTF
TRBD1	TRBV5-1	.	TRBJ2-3	TGCGCCAGCAGGGGGATGGGGACAGAACAAGCCCAAAGGCCAGATACGCAGTATTTT	CASRGMGTEQAQRPDTQYF
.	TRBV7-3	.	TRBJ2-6	TGTGCCAGCAGCTCGGGGACAATATTCTCTGGGGCCAACGTCCTGACTTTC	CASSSGTIFSGANVLTF
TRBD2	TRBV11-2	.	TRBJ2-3	TGTGCCAGCAGCTTAGATAGGGTAGCGGGAGTTATGCAGTATTTT	CASSLDRVAGVMQYF
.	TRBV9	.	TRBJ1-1	TGTGCCAGCAGCGTAGTCTTACAAGCGACTGAAGCTTTCTTT	CASSVVLQATEAFF
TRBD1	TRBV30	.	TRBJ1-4	TGTGCCTGGAGTCCCCGGACAGGGGGCATAGAAAAACTGTTTTTT	CAWSPRTGGIEKLFF